This T cell receptor beta chain was found in a study of response to subunit inactivated influenza vaccine. The CDR3 has 17 residues. The germline V gene encodes CDR1 SQVTM and CDR2 ANQGSEA. Germline trimming cut 6 bases from V and 3 bases from J; bases unmatched to any gene: 10. The sample holds a few counts of this clonotype. Its specificity is unknown. TCRdb recomputed calls from the RT-PCR reads with MiXCR, one row per CDR3 protein. The sample has about 610,000 distinct CDR3 sequences; 12% to 15% are singletons. General study findings and limits: The study's authors posited that every seasonal influenza vaccination enlists few new T cells.

This clonotype was sampled from a man aged 45-65 years who received an inactivated influenza vaccine. The chain employs TRBV29-1 and TRBJ2-1; 14 bases map to TRBD2. The sequencing here drew on PBMCs from blood, taken 11 to 12 days after vaccination. The CDR3 here is CSVLVGTSGRLYNEQFF. For the CDR3, the DNA is TGCAGCGTGCTAGTCGGGACTAGCGGGAGACTCTACAATGAGCAGTTCTTC.